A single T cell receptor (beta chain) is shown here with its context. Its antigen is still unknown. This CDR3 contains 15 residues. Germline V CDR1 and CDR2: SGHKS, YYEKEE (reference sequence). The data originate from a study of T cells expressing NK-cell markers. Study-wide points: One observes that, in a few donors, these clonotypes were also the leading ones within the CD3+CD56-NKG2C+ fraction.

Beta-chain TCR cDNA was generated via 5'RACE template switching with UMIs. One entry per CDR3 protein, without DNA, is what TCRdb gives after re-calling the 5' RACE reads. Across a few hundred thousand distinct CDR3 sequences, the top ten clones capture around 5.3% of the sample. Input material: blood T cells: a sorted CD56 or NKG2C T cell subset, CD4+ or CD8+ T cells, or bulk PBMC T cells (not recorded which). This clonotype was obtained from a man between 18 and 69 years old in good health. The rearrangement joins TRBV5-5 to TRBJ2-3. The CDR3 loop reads CASSLFRQYTDTQYF.